This T cell receptor (beta chain) comes out of a study of shared clonotypes between healthy human individuals. Libraries were prepared by immunoSEQ multiplex PCR; TCRdb keeps only in-frame clonotypes and omits some of them. The profile covers roughly 2.5 million clones, with around 90% appearing a single time and roughly 0.13% taken by the ten largest. CDR3 size: 14 residues. CDR1 and CDR2 from the germline V gene are MNHNY and SVGAGI (reference sequence). The ends lost 10 bases at V and 1 base at J; junction bases unmatched: 9. Turning to this clone: The antigen is unknown.

Points from the study as a whole: Despite large depth, rarefaction showed incomplete sorted-subset sequencing. What naive subsets generally showed was a larger estimated richness than memory subsets showed. Compared with clonotypes that all four donors shared, non-shared clonotypes had lower generation probabilities.

The receptor's source is a man aged 18 to 29 in good health. The chain combines TRBV6-6 with TRBJ1-1; 7 positions agree with TRBD1. Specimen: naive CD4+ T cells sorted from blood. Described subset: CD45RA+ positively selected. The DNA for the CDR3 is TGTGCCATCCATCCGGGACAGCAGAACACTGAAGCTTTCTTT. This codes for CAIHPGQQNTEAFF.